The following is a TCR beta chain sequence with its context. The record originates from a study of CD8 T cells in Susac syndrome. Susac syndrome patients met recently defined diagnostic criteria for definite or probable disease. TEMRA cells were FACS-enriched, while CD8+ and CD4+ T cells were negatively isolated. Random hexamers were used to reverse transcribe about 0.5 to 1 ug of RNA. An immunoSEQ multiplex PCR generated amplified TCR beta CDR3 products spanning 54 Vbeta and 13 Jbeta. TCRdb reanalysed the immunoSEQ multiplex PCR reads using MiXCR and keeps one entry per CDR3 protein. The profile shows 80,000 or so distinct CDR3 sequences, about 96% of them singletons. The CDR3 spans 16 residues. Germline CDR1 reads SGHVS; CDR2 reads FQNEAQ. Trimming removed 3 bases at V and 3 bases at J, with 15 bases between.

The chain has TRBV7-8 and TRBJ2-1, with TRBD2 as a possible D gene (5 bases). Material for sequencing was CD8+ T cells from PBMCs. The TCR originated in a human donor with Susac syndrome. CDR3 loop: CASSLASGGHYNEQFF. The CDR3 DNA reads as TGTGCCAGCAGCTTGGCAAGCGGAGGCCACTACAATGAGCAGTTCTTC.